Listed below are T cell receptor beta chains from one sample, sequenced in a study of blood T cell repertoires in COVID-19. Using immunoSEQ multiplex PCR, the repertoire was profiled, and TCRdb retains in-frame clones only, with some absent. The sample includes around 120,000 clones, roughly 84% of them seen just once. Sequenced input: peripheral blood. These receptors came from a human donor in a cohort sampled during active COVID-19. CDR3s include the opening cysteine and the closing phenylalanine or tryptophan. The D gene is left open where the match is weak. Expanded clones get a size class; other rows say once, few or many, or leave the size out.

j_call d_call clone_size v_call cdr3_nt cdr3_aa
TRBJ1-6 - - TRBV18 TGTGCCAGCTCACAGTCTTTATGGGAGGGCAATTCACCCCTCCACTTT CASSQSLWEGNSPLHF
TRBJ2-1 - - TRBV7-2 TGTGCCAGCAGCCCCTCCCTCGGACAGCCTTACAATGAGCAGTTCTTC CASSPSLGQPYNEQFF
TRBJ2-3 - - TRBV5-1 TGCGCCAGCAGCGCTAATCCCTCAGATACGCAGTATTTT CASSANPSDTQYF
TRBJ1-1 TRBD1 - TRBV14 TGTGCCAGCAGCCAAGTTACAGGGGGCGAATCTGAAGCTTTCTTT CASSQVTGGESEAFF
TRBJ2-7 TRBD2 - TRBV5-1 TGCGCCAGCAGCTCTGGGGGAGGGAACTCCTACGAGCAGTACTTC CASSSGGGNSYEQYF
TRBJ1-2 TRBD1 - TRBV28 TGTGCCAGCAAAAGAAAGGGGGCTAATGGCTACACCTTC CASKRKGANGYTF
TRBJ2-2 - once TRBV24-1 TGTGCCACCGTAGACACTTCCACCGGGGAGCTGTTTTTT CATVDTSTGELFF
TRBJ2-2 TRBD2 once TRBV28 TGTGCCAGCAGTTTGGCGGGGGGCGTCACCGGGGAGCTGTTTTTT CASSLAGGVTGELFF
TRBJ2-3 - - TRBV12-3/TRBV12-4 TGTGCCAGCAGTCAGCAGATTGGGGCCCACCAGTATTTT CASSQQIGAHQYF
TRBJ2-1 TRBD2 few TRBV11-2 TGTGCCAGCAGCTTAGATGTCGGGAGGGCATTCAATGAGCAGTTCTTC CASSLDVGRAFNEQFF
TRBJ2-7 TRBD2 once TRBV3-1/TRBV3-2 TGTGCCAGCAGCCAAGATGATGGGGGAGGGGACTACGAGCAGTACTTC CASSQDDGGGDYEQYF
TRBJ1-4 - - TRBV7-2 TGTGCCAGCAGCATCACAGGGATTAATGAAAAACTGTTTTTT CASSITGINEKLFF
TRBJ2-7 - few TRBV4-1 TGCGCCAGCAGCCAAGACCTTACCGGGAAATTAGGCGAGCAGTACTTC CASSQDLTGKLGEQYF
TRBJ2-7 TRBD2 - TRBV5-4 TGTGCCAGCAGCTCGCGGACTAGCGCGAGCTCCTACGAGCAGTACTTC CASSSRTSASSYEQYF
TRBJ2-6 - - TRBV25-1 TGTGCCAGCAGTGGGCCAGGGGCTGGGGCCAACGTCCTGACTTTC CASSGPGAGANVLTF
TRBJ1-1 TRBD1 - TRBV18 TGTGCCAGCTCCCCCGGGACAGAGGCTTTCTTT CASSPGTEAFF
TRBJ2-2 TRBD2 - TRBV28 TGTGCCAGCAGTTTAGGACTAGCGGGGGTGCGGCGCGGGGAGCTGTTTTTT CASSLGLAGVRRGELFF
TRBJ1-5 - few TRBV19 TGTGCCAGTAGTATCACGGTTTATGGCAATCAGCCCCAGCATTTT CASSITVYGNQPQHF
TRBJ2-1 - - TRBV7-3 TGTGCCAGCAGCATTAGCGGCTACAATGAGCAGTTCTTC CASSISGYNEQFF
TRBJ2-1 TRBD2 - TRBV18 TGTGCCAGCTCACCACCCGGACTAGCGGGGGGAAATGAGCAGTTCTTC CASSPPGLAGGNEQFF
TRBJ1-2 - once TRBV6-2/TRBV6-3 TGTGCCAGCAGCCCAGCTGTATATGGCTACACCTTC CASSPAVYGYTF
TRBJ2-3 TRBD2 - TRBV10-1 TGCGCCAGCAGTGTCCGACTAGCGGGAGCAGATACGCAGTATTTT CASSVRLAGADTQYF
TRBJ1-1 - - TRBV24-1 TGTGCCACCAGTGATTTCGACAGGAAAGCTTTCTTT CATSDFDRKAFF
TRBJ2-5 TRBD2 - TRBV7-2 TGTGCCAGCAGCTTAGTTCGCGGGGGACAAGAGACCCAGTACTTC CASSLVRGGQETQYF
TRBJ2-3 TRBD1 - TRBV6-2/TRBV6-3 TGTGCCAGCAGTACCCGACAGGGTAGGACAGATACGCAGTATTTT CASSTRQGRTDTQYF
TRBJ2-7 TRBD2 - TRBV5-4 TGTGCCAGCAGCCTTACTAGCGGGGACTACGAGCAGTACTTC CASSLTSGDYEQYF
TRBJ1-1 - - TRBV16 TGTGCCAGCAGCCAACAACAGGACACTGAAGCTTTCTTT CASSQQQDTEAFF
TRBJ2-7 - - TRBV7-2 TGTGCCAGCAGCTACGACTTCTACGAGCAGTACTTC CASSYDFYEQYF
TRBJ1-5 - - TRBV9 TGTGCCAGCAGCGTAGGACAGGATAGCAATCAGCCCCAGCATTTT CASSVGQDSNQPQHF
TRBJ2-5 TRBD2 - TRBV3-1/TRBV3-2 TGTGCCAGCAGCCAGGCTCCGTTGGGACTAGCCCATGAGACCCAGTACTTC CASSQAPLGLAHETQYF
TRBJ2-1 - - TRBV29-1 TGCAGCGTTGACCCTAAAATCGAGTACAATGAGCAGTTCTTC CSVDPKIEYNEQFF
TRBJ1-2 - - TRBV28 TGTGCCAGCAGTACGGGGGTCTATGGCTACACCTTC CASSTGVYGYTF
TRBJ2-7 TRBD2 - TRBV6-1 TGTGCCAGCAGTGGCCGGGCAACTCCTGGGGGACTAGCTAACTACGAGCAGTACTTC CASSGRATPGGLANYEQYF
TRBJ1-1 - - TRBV19 TGTGCCAGTAATACCCGGGTTAGCACTGAAGCTTTCTTT CASNTRVSTEAFF
TRBJ2-3 TRBD2 - TRBV24-1 TGTGCCACCAGTCCATCAAGGACTAGCGGCATACCAGATACGCAATATTTT CATSPSRTSGIPDTQYF
TRBJ2-3 TRBD1 - TRBV30 TGTGCCTCCATCGGACAGGGCGCAGATACGCAGTATTTT CASIGQGADTQYF
TRBJ2-5 TRBD1 - TRBV7-6 TGTGCCAGCAGCTACCGGACAGGAGGAGAGACCCAGTACTTC CASSYRTGGETQYF
TRBJ2-1 TRBD2 - TRBV12-5 TGTGCTAGCTCCGGGACTAGCGGGGCGACTTACAATGAGCAGTTCTTC CASSGTSGATYNEQFF
TRBJ2-3 TRBD1 - TRBV9 TGTGCCAGCAGCCAAACAGGGGGATGGACAGATACGCAGTATTTT CASSQTGGWTDTQYF
TRBJ1-1 TRBD1 - TRBV7-3 TGTGCCAGCAGCTCAGGTACAGGGGCATACACTGAAGCTTTCTTT CASSSGTGAYTEAFF
TRBJ2-7 - - TRBV7-9 TGTGCCAGCAGCCCACCAGTAACCCCCTACGAGCAGTACTTC CASSPPVTPYEQYF
TRBJ1-1 - - TRBV5-6 TGTGCCAGCAGCTTCGGAGGGCAGGGCACTGAAGCTTTCTTT CASSFGGQGTEAFF
TRBJ1-1 - few TRBV7-9 TGTGCCAGCAGCCCACGTGGACAGCCGAACACTGAAGCTTTCTTT CASSPRGQPNTEAFF
TRBJ2-3 - - TRBV10-2 TGCGCCAGCAGTGAAATGGGAGCGGGTAACACAGATACGCAGTATTTT CASSEMGAGNTDTQYF
TRBJ1-5 TRBD1 few TRBV19 TGTGCCAGTAGTACGTCCCGGGACAGCCACAATCAGCCCCAGCATTTT CASSTSRDSHNQPQHF
TRBJ1-2 - - TRBV7-9 TGTGCCAGCAGCACCTCCGGGCAGGGGTATCGCTATGGCTACACCTTC CASSTSGQGYRYGYTF
TRBJ1-2 TRBD1 - TRBV6-6 TGTGCCAGCAGCTCCCAACAGGGGGCGAAAGGCTACACCTTC CASSSQQGAKGYTF
TRBJ1-1 TRBD1 - TRBV9 TGTGCCAGCAGCGTACAGGGGGCGAACACTGAAGCTTTCTTT CASSVQGANTEAFF
TRBJ2-2 - once TRBV5-1 TGCGCCAGCAGCGGGGAGGTAGCAGACACCGGGGAGCTGTTTTTT CASSGEVADTGELFF